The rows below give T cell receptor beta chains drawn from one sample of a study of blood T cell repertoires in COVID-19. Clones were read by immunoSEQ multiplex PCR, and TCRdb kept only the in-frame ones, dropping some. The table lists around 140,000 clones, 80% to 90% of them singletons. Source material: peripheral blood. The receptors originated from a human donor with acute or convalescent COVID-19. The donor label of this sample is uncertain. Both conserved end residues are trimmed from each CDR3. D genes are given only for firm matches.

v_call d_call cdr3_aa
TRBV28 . ASSFRPTAPNQPQH
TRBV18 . ASSPLRYSTDTQY
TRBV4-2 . ASSLEGDRPYEQY
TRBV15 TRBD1 ATSRGQASSYEQY
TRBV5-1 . ASSSTGSKDEKLF
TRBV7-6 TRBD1 ASSLAGTGKNEQF
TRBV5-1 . ASSLGQGGGRHEQF
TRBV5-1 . ASSLVGEFENTEAF
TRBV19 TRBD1 ASSIRGQAMNTEAF
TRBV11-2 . ASTPHNEQF
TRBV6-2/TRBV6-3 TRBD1 ASSYHGAGGDQPQH
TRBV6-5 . ASSLTGLNQPQH
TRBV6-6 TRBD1 ASRLDRGPYEQY
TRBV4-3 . ASSQAGPDTQY
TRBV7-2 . ASSLGRGPLLYTGELF
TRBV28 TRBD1 ASSLSWSGQGNQPQH
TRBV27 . ASSLDRLTYNEQF
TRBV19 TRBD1 ASSSGRDRDGYT
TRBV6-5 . ASSRLGRGTEAF
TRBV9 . ASSVGGRVRDGYT
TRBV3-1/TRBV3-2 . ASSQGQNQPQH
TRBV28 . ASSDPGGGGYGYT
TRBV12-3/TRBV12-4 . ASNPQGTEAF
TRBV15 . ATSRDQGYSNQPQH
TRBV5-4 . ASSLDNMYEQY
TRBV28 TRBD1 ASKPGTGRNTEAF
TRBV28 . ASSLEDREAF
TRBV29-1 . SAMGGRSTNEKLF
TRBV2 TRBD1 ASRSGTGGEKLF
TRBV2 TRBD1 ASSRQGSNSPLH
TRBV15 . ATSRGGVSGTEAF
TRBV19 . ASIDGQSDTEAF
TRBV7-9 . ASSLLGGGPSKAF
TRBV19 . ASSMGREGSPLH
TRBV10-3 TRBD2 AISESLAVNNEQF
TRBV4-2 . ASSQDPQETQY
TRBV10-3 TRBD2 AISESMQLAGGLNEQF
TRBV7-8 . ASSLGARNYGYT
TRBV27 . ASSATLYQETQY
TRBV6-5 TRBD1 ASKRGQEDGYT
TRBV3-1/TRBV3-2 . ASSQVRFPGAETQY
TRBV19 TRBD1 ASRTQRGLDTEAF
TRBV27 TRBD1 ASGPGTGFYGYT
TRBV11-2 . ASSGDFYGYT
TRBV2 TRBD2 ASRPRSSGGNEQF
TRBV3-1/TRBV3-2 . ASSQDPGYNSPLH